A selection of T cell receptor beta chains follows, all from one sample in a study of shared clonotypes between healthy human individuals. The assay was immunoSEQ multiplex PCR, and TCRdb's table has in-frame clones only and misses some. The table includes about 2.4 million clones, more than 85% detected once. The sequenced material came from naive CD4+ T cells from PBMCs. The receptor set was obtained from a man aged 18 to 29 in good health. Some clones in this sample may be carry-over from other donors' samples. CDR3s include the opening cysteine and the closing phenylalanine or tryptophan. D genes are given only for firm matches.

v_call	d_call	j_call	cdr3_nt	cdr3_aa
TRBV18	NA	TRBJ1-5	TGTGCCAGCTCACGAGTTAATCAGCCCCAGCATTTT	CASSRVNQPQHF
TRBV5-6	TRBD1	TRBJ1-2	TGTGCCAGCAGCTTGCTGACCCGGGACAGGGGTTATGGCTACACCTTC	CASSLLTRDRGYGYTF
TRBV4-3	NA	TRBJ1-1	TGCGCCAGCAGCCAAGCAGGGACTCTGAACACTGAAGCTTTCTTT	CASSQAGTLNTEAFF
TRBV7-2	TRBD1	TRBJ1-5	TGTGCCAGCAGCACCGGACAGGGAGAGCCCCAGCATTTT	CASSTGQGEPQHF
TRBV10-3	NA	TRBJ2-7	TGTGCCATGAGGCCCCACGAGCAGTACTTC	CAMRPHEQYF
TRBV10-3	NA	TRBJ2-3	TGTGCCATCAGTGAGTCCTCCGGGATAGCTGATACGCAGTATTTT	CAISESSGIADTQYF
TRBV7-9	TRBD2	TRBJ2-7	TGTGCCAGCGATACTGTAGCGGGAGGAAAGCAGTACTTC	CASDTVAGGKQYF
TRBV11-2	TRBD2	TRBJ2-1	TGTGCCAGCAGCTTAGATCGGGGGACTAGCGGGAGGGAACTGAATGAGCAGTTCTTC	CASSLDRGTSGRELNEQFF
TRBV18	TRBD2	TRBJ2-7	TGTGCCAGCTCACCAAGACTAGCGGGAGACTACGAGCAGTACTTC	CASSPRLAGDYEQYF
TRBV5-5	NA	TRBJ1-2	TGTGCCAGCAGCTTGGCAACATCTGCCTCGAACTATGGCTACACCTTC	CASSLATSASNYGYTF